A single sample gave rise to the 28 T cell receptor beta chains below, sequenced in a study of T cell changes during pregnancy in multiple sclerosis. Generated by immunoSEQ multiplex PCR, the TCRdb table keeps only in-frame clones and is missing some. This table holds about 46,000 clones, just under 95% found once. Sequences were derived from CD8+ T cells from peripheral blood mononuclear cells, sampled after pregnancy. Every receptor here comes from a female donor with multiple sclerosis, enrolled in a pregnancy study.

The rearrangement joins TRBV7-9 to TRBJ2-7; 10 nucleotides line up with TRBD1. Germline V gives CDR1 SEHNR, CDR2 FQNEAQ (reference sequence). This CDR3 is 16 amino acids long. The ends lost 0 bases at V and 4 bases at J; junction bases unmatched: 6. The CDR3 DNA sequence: TGTGCCAGCAGCTTAGCGGGACAGGGGCAGGAGTACGAGCAGTACTTC. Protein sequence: CASSLAGQGQEYEQYF.

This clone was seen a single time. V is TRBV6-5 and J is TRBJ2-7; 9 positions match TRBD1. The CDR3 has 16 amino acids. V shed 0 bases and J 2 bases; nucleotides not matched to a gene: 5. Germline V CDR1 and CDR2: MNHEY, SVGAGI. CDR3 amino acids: CASSYSQGQGPYEQYF. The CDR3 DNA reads TGTGCCAGCAGTTACTCCCAGGGACAGGGTCCCTACGAGCAGTACTTC.

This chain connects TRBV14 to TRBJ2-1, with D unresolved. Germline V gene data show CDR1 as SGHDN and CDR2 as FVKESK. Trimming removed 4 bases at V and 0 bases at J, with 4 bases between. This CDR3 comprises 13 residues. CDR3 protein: CASSPYSYNEQFF. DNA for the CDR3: TGTGCCAGCAGCCCCTACTCCTACAATGAGCAGTTCTTC.

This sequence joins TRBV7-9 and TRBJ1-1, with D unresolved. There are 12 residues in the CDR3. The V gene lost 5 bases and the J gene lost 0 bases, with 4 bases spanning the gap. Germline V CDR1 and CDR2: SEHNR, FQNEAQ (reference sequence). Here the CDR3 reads CASSGLNTEAFF. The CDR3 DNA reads TGTGCCAGCAGCGGCCTGAACACTGAAGCTTTCTTT.

The CDR3 DNA follows: TGTGCCAGCAGCTCGCCGCCGGTGGGCCCTGAAGCTTTCTTT. It codes for CASSSPPVGPEAFF. V gene TRBV5-4 combines with J gene TRBJ1-1; D remains ambiguous. Germline V gene lookup returns CDR1 SGHNT and CDR2 YYREEE (reference sequence). The CDR3 covers 14 residues. V lost 3 bases to trimming and J lost 6 bases, with 15 bases between them.

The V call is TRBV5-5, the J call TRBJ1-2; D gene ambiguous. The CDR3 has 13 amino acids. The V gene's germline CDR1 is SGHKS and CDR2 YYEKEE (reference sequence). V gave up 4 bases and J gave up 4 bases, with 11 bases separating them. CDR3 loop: CASSPSNFYGYTF. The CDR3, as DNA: TGTGCCAGCAGCCCAAGCAATTTCTATGGCTACACCTTC.

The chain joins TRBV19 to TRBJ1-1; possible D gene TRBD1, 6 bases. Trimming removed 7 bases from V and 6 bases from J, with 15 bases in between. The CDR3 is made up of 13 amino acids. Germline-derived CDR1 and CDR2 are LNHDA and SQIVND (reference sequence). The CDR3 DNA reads TGTGCCAGTACCTCCCTAGGACAGTCTGAAGCTTTCTTT. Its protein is CASTSLGQSEAFF.

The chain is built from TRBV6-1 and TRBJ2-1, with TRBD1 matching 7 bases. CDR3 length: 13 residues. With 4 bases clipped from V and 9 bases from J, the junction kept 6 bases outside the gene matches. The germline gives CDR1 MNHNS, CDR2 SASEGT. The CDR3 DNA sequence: TGTGCCAGCAGTGCCCTGACAGGGATTGAGCAGTTCTTC. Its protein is CASSALTGIEQFF.

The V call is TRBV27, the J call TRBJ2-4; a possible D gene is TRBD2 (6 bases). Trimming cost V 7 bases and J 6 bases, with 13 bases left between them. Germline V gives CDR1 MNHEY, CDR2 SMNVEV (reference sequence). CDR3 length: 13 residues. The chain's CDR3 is CASKRMGGNIQYF. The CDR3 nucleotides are TGTGCCAGCAAGAGAATGGGGGGAAACATTCAGTACTTC.

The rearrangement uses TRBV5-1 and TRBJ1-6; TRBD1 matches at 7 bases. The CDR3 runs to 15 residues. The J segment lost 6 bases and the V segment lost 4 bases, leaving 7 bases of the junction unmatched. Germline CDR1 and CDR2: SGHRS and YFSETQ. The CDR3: CASSTRTGPNSPLHF. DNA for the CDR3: TGCGCCAGCAGCACCAGGACAGGACCTAATTCACCCCTCCACTTT. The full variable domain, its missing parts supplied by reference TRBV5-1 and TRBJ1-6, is KAGVTQTPRYLIKTRGQQVTLSCSPISGHRSVSWYQQTPGQGLQFLFEYFSETQRNKGNFPGRFSGRQFSNSRSEMNVSTLELGDSALYLCASSTRTGPNSPLHFGNGTRLTVT.

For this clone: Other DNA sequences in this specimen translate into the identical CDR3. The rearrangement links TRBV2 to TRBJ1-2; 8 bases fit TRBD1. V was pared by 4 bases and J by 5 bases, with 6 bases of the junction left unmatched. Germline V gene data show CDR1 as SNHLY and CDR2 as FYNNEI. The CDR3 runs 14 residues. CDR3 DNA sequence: TGTGCCAGCAGTGCAGGGACAGGTGTTTATGGCTACACCTTC. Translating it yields CASSAGTGVYGYTF.

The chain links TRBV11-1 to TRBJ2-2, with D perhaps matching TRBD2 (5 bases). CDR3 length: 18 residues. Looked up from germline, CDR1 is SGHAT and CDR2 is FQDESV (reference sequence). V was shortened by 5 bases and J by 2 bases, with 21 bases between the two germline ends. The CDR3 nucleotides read TGTGCCAGCAGCCCAGCTCCCCCTATTAGCGATAACACCGGGGAGCTGTTTTTT. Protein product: CASSPAPPISDNTGELFF.

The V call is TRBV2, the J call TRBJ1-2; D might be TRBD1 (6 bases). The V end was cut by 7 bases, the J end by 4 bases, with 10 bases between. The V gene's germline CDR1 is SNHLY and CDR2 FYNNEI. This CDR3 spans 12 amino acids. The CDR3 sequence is CASTGRGYGYTF. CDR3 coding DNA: TGTGCCAGCACAGGCAGGGGCTATGGCTACACCTTC.

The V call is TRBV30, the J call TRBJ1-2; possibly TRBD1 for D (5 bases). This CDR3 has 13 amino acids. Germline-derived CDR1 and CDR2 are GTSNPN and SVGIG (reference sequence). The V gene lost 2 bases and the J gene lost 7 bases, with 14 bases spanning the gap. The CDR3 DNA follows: TGTGCCTGGAGTTTGGGACTGGGAGCTGGCTACACCTTC. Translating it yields CAWSLGLGAGYTF.

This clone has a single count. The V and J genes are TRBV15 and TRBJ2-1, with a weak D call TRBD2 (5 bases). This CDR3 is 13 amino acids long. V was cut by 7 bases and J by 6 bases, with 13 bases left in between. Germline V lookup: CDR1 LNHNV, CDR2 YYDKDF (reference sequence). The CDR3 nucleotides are TGTGCCACCAACCCGGGAATTACCAATGAGCAGTTCTTC. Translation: CATNPGITNEQFF.

The CDR3 nucleotides read TGCGCCAGCAGCCAATGGAGGGGGGGTTCAGATACGCAGTATTTT. Translating it yields CASSQWRGGSDTQYF. V usage is TRBV4-3 and J usage is TRBJ2-3; maybe TRBD2 (7 bases). Germline V gene sequence: CDR1 LGHNA, CDR2 YSLEER. Trimming removed 2 bases from V and 4 bases from J, with 13 bases in between. CDR3 length: 15 residues.

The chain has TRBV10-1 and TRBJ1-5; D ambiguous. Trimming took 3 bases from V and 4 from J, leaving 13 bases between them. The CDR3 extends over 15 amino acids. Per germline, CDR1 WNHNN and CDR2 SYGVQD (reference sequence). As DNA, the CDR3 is TGCGCCAGCAGTGAAGGGAGGCAGCCTAATCAGCCCCAGCATTTT. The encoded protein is CASSEGRQPNQPQHF.

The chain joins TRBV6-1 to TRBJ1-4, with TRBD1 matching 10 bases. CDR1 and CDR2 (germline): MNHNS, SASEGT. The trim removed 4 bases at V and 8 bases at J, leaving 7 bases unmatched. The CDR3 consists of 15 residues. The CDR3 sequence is CASSGETGGFEKLFF. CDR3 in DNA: TGTGCCAGCAGTGGAGAGACAGGGGGCTTCGAAAAACTGTTTTTT.

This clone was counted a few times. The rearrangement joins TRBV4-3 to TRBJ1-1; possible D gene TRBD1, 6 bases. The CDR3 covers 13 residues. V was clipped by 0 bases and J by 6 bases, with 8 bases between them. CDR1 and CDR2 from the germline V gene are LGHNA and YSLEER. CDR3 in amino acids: CASSQEPGAEAFF. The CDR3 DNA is TGCGCCAGCAGCCAAGAACCAGGGGCTGAAGCTTTCTTT.

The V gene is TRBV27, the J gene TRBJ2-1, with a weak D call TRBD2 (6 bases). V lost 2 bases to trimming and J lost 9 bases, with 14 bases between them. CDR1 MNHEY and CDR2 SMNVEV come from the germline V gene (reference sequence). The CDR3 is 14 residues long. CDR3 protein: CASSLGIMGGEQFF. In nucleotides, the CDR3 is TGTGCCAGCAGTTTAGGGATCATGGGGGGTGAGCAGTTCTTC.

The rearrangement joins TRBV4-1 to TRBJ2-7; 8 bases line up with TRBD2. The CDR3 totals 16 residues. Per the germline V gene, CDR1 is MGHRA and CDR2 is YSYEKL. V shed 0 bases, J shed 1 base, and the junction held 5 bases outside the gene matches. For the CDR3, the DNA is TGCGCCAGCAGCCAAGATTCTACTAGCGGATCCTACGAGCAGTACTTC. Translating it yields CASSQDSTSGSYEQYF.

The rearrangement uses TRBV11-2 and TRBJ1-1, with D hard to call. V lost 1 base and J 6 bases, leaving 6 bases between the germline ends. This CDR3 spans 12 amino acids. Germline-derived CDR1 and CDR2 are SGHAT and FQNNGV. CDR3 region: CASSLAGPEAFF. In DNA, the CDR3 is TGTGCCAGCAGCTTAGCTGGGCCTGAAGCTTTCTTT.

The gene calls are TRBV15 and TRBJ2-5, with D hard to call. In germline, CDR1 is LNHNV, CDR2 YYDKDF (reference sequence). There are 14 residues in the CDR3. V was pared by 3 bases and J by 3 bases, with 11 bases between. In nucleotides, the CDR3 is TGTGCCACCAGCAGCACAGCTTTCGAAGAGACCCAGTACTTC. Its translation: CATSSTAFEETQYF.

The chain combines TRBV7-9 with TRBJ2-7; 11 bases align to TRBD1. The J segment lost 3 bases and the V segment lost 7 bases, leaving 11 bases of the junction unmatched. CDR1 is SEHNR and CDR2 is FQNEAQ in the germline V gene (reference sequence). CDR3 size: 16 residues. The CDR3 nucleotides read TGTGCCAGCACCACTGGGACAGGGGGGCGGATCTACGAGCAGTACTTC. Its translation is CASTTGTGGRIYEQYF.

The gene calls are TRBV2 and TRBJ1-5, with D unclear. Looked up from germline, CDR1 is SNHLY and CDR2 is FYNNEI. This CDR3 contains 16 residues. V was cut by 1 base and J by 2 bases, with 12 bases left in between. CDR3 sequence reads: CASSEGGLGGNQPQHF. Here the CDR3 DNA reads TGTGCCAGCAGTGAAGGAGGCCTTGGCGGCAATCAGCCCCAGCATTTT.

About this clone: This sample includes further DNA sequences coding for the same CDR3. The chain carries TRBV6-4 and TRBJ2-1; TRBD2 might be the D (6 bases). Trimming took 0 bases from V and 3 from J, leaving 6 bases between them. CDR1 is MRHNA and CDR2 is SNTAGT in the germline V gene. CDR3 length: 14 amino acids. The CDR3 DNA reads TGTGCCAGCAGTGACTCTAGCGGCTACAATGAGCAGTTCTTC. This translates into CASSDSSGYNEQFF.

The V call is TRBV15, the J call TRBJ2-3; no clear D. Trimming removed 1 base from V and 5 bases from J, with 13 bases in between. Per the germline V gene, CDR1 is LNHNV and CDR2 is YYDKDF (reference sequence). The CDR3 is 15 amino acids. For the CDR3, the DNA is TGTGCCACCAGCAGAGTCCCACAGCTCGGAGATACGCAGTATTTT. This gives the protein CATSRVPQLGDTQYF. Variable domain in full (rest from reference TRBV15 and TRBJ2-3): DAMVIQNPRYQVTQFGKPVTLSCSQTLNHNVMYWYQQKSSQAPKLLFHYYDKDFNNEADTPDNFQSRRPNTSFCFLDIRSPGLGDTAMYLCATSRVPQLGDTQYFGPGTRLTVL.

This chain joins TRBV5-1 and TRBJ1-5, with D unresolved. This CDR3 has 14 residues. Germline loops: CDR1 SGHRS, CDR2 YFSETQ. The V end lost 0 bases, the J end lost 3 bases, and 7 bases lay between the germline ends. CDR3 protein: CASSLGEHNQPQHF. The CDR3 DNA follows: TGCGCCAGCAGCTTGGGGGAGCACAATCAGCCCCAGCATTTT.